Listed below are T cell receptor beta chains from one sample, sequenced in a study of blood T cell repertoires in COVID-19. Measured with immunoSEQ multiplex PCR; TCRdb has only the in-frame clones, and not every one. The profile covers about 54,000 clones, with more than 85% appearing a single time and around 3.9% taken by the ten largest. The sample was peripheral blood. All receptors come from a man aged 45-60 years with acute or convalescent COVID-19. CDR3s include the opening cysteine and the closing phenylalanine or tryptophan. D genes are given only for firm matches. Some rows mark clone size as missing; the rest say once, few, many or name a class of expanded clone.

>16|.|TRBV15|TRBJ2-3|.
TGTGCCACCAGCAGAGATCGGGGGAGTCTCACAGATACGCAGTATTTT
CATSRDRGSLTDTQYF
>14|.|TRBV5-1|TRBJ2-3|.
TGCGCCAGCAGCTCTAGGAGTGTCACAGATACGCAGTATTTT
CASSSRSVTDTQYF
>14|TRBD1|TRBV18|TRBJ1-5|.
TGTGCCAGCTCGCTACAGGGGGTGGGTCAGCCCCAGCATTTT
CASSLQGVGQPQHF
>15|.|TRBV3-1/TRBV3-2|TRBJ1-5|.
TGTGCCAGCAGCCAAGAGGGGACTGTGAATCAGCCCCAGCATTTT
CASSQEGTVNQPQHF
>14|.|TRBV3-1/TRBV3-2|TRBJ1-3|.
TGTGCCAGCAGCCGGGAGGGCTCTGGAAACACCATATATTTT
CASSREGSGNTIYF
>14|.|TRBV30|TRBJ1-3|once
TGTGCCTGGGCGACAGCCTTCTCTGGAAACACCATATATTTT
CAWATAFSGNTIYF
>14|.|TRBV5-1|TRBJ2-7|once
TGCGCCAGCAGTTTAGCGGTGTCGTCCTACGAGCAGTACTTC
CASSLAVSSYEQYF
>16|TRBD2|TRBV10-1|TRBJ2-1|.
TGCGCCAGCAGTGAGACTAGCGGGAGCTCCTACAATGAGCAGTTCTTC
CASSETSGSSYNEQFF
>15|TRBD2|TRBV30|TRBJ2-1|.
TGTGCCTGGAGTGTACCGGGACTAGCGTTCAATGAGCAGTTCTTC
CAWSVPGLAFNEQFF
>15|.|TRBV5-6|TRBJ2-6|.
TGTGCCAGCAGCTTTGACATCTCTGGGGCCAACGTCCTGACTTTC
CASSFDISGANVLTF
>16|TRBD1|TRBV2|TRBJ1-2|.
TGTGCCAGCAGTCGGGACAGGGGCCGACTTAACTATGGCTACACCTTC
CASSRDRGRLNYGYTF
>13|.|TRBV3-1/TRBV3-2|TRBJ1-5|.
TGTGCCAGCAGCCAAGATATCCATCAGCCCCAGCATTTT
CASSQDIHQPQHF
>16|.|TRBV6-5|TRBJ1-4|.
TGTGCCAGCAGTTACTCGAGAGGGCTTGAAGGAGAAAAACTGTTTTTT
CASSYSRGLEGEKLFF
>12|.|TRBV6-5|TRBJ2-7|.
TGTGCCAGCAGTTACCGTACAGGAGAGCGGTACTTC
CASSYRTGERYF
>14|TRBD1|TRBV12-5|TRBJ1-1|.
TGTGCTAGTGGGACTGAGGGGGCTGGGACTGAAGCTTTCTTT
CASGTEGAGTEAFF
>14|.|TRBV5-1|TRBJ2-2|.
TGCGCCAGCAGCTTAGAAGAGCTCACCGGGGAGCTGTTTTTT
CASSLEELTGELFF
>11|.|TRBV5-8|TRBJ1-2|.
TGTGCCAGCCCTTCGACGGAAGGAGGCACCTTC
CASPSTEGGTF
>16|TRBD1|TRBV6-2/TRBV6-3|TRBJ1-3|.
TGTGCCAGCAGTTCACGAAGGACAGGGTTCGGAAACACCATATATTTT
CASSSRRTGFGNTIYF
>13|TRBD2|TRBV5-1|TRBJ2-1|.
TGCGCCAGCAGCTTTCGACTAGCCAATGAGCAGTTCTTC
CASSFRLANEQFF
>11|.|TRBV9|TRBJ2-1|.
TGTGCCAGCAGCCGAGACAATGAGCAGTTCTTC
CASSRDNEQFF
>14|TRBD1|TRBV19|TRBJ2-7|.
TGTGCCAGTAATGCCATTGGGACAGGGGCCGTGCAGTACTTC
CASNAIGTGAVQYF
>16|TRBD2|TRBV19|TRBJ2-2|.
TGTGCCAGTAGAAGAGCTAGCGGGGCGAACACCGGGGAGCTGTTTTTT
CASRRASGANTGELFF
>12|.|TRBV21-1|TRBJ1-4|.
TGTGCCAGCAGCGTTTCCCCGTCCAGGGTTTCTTTT
CASSVSPSRVSF
>15|.|TRBV3-1/TRBV3-2|TRBJ2-7|.
TGTGCCAGCAGTCAGACCGCCGGGAGCTCCTACGAGCAGTACTTC
CASSQTAGSSYEQYF
>14|.|TRBV7-6|TRBJ1-3|.
TGTGCCAGCAGCCCAGGGTCGTCTGGAAACACCATATATTTT
CASSPGSSGNTIYF
>16|.|TRBV9|TRBJ1-2|.
TGTGCCAGCAGCGTAGATTTACCGGAGACCGGCTATGGCTACACCTTC
CASSVDLPETGYGYTF
>18|.|TRBV21-1|TRBJ2-7|.
TGTGCCAGCAGCAAAGAAGGAACTAGCGGGAGTGTCGCCCACGAGCAGTACTTC
CASSKEGTSGSVAHEQYF
>15|.|TRBV7-4|TRBJ2-6|.
TGTGCCAGCAGCTTCCGGGGATCTGGGGCCAACGTCCTGACTTTC
CASSFRGSGANVLTF
>13|TRBD1|TRBV18|TRBJ2-5|.
TGTGCCAGCTCACACGGGACAGAAGAGACCCAGTACTTC
CASSHGTEETQYF
>13|.|TRBV6-4|TRBJ2-5|.
TGTGCCAGCAGTCCGACTAGTGGAGAGACCCAGTACTTC
CASSPTSGETQYF
>16|.|TRBV5-4|TRBJ2-5|.
TGTGCCAGCAGCCGTTATGTTGCGGTTCAGGGAGAGACCCAGTACTTC
CASSRYVAVQGETQYF
>14|.|TRBV30|TRBJ2-5|.
TGTGCCTGGAGAGGGGACACTTATCAAGAGACCCAGTACTTC
CAWRGDTYQETQYF
>13|.|TRBV7-2|TRBJ1-3|.
TGTGCCAGCAGCGGAAACAGTGGAAACACCATATATTTT
CASSGNSGNTIYF